This entry concerns a single T cell receptor (beta chain). Germline-derived CDR1 and CDR2 are SGHNT and YYREEE (reference sequence). The length of the CDR3 is 16 residues. Trimming stripped 0 bases from V and 4 bases from J, with 15 bases between. Here immunoSEQ multiplex PCR was the method, and the copy in TCRdb shows in-frame clones only, minus some. Of about 70,000 clones listed, more than 80% were seen once; the top ten hold under 6%. The record originates from a study of blood T cell repertoires in COVID-19. This chain links TRBV5-4 with TRBJ2-3; a possible D gene is TRBD2 (6 bases). This clonotype was sampled from an elderly man with acute or convalescent COVID-19. Sequenced material: peripheral blood. The chain's CDR3 is CASSLGIVEGSDTQYF. In nucleotides, the CDR3 is TGTGCCAGCAGCTTGGGTATAGTGGAGGGTTCAGATACGCAGTATTTT. The full variable domain, its missing parts supplied by reference TRBV5-4 and TRBJ2-3, is ETGVTQSPTHLIKTRGQQVTLRCSSQSGHNTVSWYQQALGQGPQFIFQYYREEENGRGNFPPRFSGLQFPNYSSELNVNALELDDSALYLCASSLGIVEGSDTQYFGPGTRLTVL.